This TCR beta chain was identified in a study of blood T cell repertoires in COVID-19. Study context: Collection of acute and convalescent COVID-19 samples took place in the United States, Italy and Spain. In each case, the material was cDNA or gDNA derived from T cells, B-cell-depleted T cells, or PBMCs.

In the source study's methods: Reference gene primer amplification gave estimated nucleated cell counts. TCRdb's copy holds only in-frame clones and misses some; the assay was immunoSEQ multiplex PCR. V and J calls plus clone size are reproduced from that table; the DNA served to infer D and trimming. The sample includes under 300,000 clones, around nine tenths of them seen just once. Germline assignment: CDR1 LGHDT and CDR2 YNNKEL (reference sequence). The CDR3 totals 16 residues. The V end was cut by 0 bases, the J end by 2 bases, with 10 bases between. This rearrangement joins TRBV3-1 (or the pseudogene TRBV3-2) to TRBJ2-2; D gene unclear. The source is a woman between 40 and 55 years old who had recovered from COVID-19. The sequenced material came from peripheral blood. The CDR3 loop is CASSQDAQINTGELFF. For the CDR3, the DNA is TGTGCCAGCAGCCAAGATGCTCAGATTAACACCGGGGAGCTGTTTTTT.